Described below is a single T cell receptor (beta chain) sequence and its context. This record belongs to a study of CD8+ T cells in alopecia areata. In the study overall: Twice a day, 5 to 10 mg of oral tofacitinib was administered to treated patients.

cDNA prepared by RNA extraction and subsequent reverse transcription served as the template for sequencing. Generated by immunoSEQ multiplex PCR, the TCRdb table keeps only in-frame clones and is missing some. The sample shows around 290,000 clones, 58% of them seen only once. Germline CDR1 reads GTSNPN; CDR2 reads SVGIG (reference sequence). V gave up 3 bases and J gave up 0 bases, with 9 bases separating them. The CDR3 consists of 13 residues. Treatment: oral pan-JAK inhibitor, 5-10 mg twice daily. Cell sorting was applied to PBMCs, and CD4+ and CD8+ T cells were collected. This chain joins TRBV30 and TRBJ2-7; D possibly corresponds to TRBD2 (5 bases). The sequencing here drew on CD4+ T cells sorted from blood, taken at week 24, from a patient treated with tofacitinib. The sequence was collected from a human donor with alopecia areata. In DNA, the CDR3 is TGTGCCTGGAGGAAGGGAGCCTCCTACGAGCAGTACTTC. This translates into CAWRKGASYEQYF. Full variable domain (missing parts from reference TRBV30 and TRBJ2-7): SQTIHQWPATLVQPVGSPLSLECTVEGTSNPNLYWYRQAAGRGLQLLFYSVGIGQISSEVPQNLSASRPQDRQFILSSKKLLLSDSGFYLCAWRKGASYEQYFGPGTRLTVT.